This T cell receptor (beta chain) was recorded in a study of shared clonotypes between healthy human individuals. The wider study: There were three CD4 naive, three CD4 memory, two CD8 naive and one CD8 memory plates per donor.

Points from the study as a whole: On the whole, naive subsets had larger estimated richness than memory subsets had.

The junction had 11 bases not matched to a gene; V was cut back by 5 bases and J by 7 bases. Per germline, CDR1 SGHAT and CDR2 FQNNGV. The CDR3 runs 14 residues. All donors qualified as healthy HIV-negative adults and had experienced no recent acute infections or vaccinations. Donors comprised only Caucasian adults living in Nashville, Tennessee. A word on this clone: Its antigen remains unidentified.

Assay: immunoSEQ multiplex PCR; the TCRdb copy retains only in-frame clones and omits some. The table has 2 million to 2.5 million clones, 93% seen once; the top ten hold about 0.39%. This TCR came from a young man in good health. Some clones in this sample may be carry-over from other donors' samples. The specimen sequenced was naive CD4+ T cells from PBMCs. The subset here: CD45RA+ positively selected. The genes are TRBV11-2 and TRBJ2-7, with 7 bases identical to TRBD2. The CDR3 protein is CASSTRSSGGEQYF. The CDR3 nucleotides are TGTGCCAGCAGCACTCGTTCTAGCGGTGGTGAGCAGTACTTC.